A single sample gave rise to the 14 T cell receptor beta chains below, sequenced in a study of blood T cell repertoires in COVID-19. TCRdb keeps only in-frame clones here, not all; method: immunoSEQ multiplex PCR. The sample shows some 130,000 clones, around 86% of them seen only once. Source material: peripheral blood. These receptors were obtained from a woman aged 70 to 79 with COVID-19, enrolled during active disease.

The chain has TRBV28 and TRBJ1-5; perhaps TRBD1 as D (6 bases). This CDR3 has 16 amino acids. Between the trimmed V and J ends, which lost 3 bases and 4 bases, there was a span of 16 bases. CDR1 and CDR2 from the germline V gene are MDHEN and SYDVKM. The CDR3 spells CASSFNRAFTNQPQHF. As DNA, the CDR3 is TGTGCCAGCAGTTTCAACAGGGCCTTCACGAATCAGCCCCAGCATTTT.

This clone was observed once. V usage is TRBV6-5 and J usage is TRBJ2-7; 7 bases are a match to TRBD1. The CDR3 covers 15 residues. CDR1 is MNHEY and CDR2 is SVGAGI in the germline V gene. Unmatched junction bases numbered 6, after V lost 2 bases and J lost 2 bases. The CDR3 loop reads CASSYTDRAPYEQYF. CDR3 nucleotide sequence: TGTGCCAGCAGTTACACCGACAGGGCCCCCTACGAGCAGTACTTC.

The chain employs TRBV5-5 and TRBJ2-7; weak D call: TRBD1 (5 bases). With 0 bases removed from V and 3 bases from J, the gap between germline ends came to 16 bases. Germline CDR1 is SGHKS and CDR2 is YYEKEE (reference sequence). This CDR3 comprises 16 residues. The CDR3 bases are TGTGCCAGCAGCTTGGAGGCGGCACAGGAATTCTACGAGCAGTACTTC. The encoded protein is CASSLEAAQEFYEQYF.

The chain recombines TRBV14 with TRBJ2-7; no definite D call. The V gene's germline CDR1 is SGHDN and CDR2 FVKESK. This CDR3 comprises 14 residues. V dropped 0 bases and J dropped 0 bases, with 6 bases sitting between them. The CDR3: CASSQDRNSYEQYF. CDR3 in DNA: TGTGCCAGCAGCCAAGACAGGAACTCCTACGAGCAGTACTTC.

The V gene is TRBV20-1, the J gene TRBJ2-2; 7 nucleotides agree with TRBD1. CDR3 length equals 11 residues. The ends lost 6 bases at V and 7 bases at J; junction bases unmatched: 2. CDR1 is DFQATT and CDR2 is SNEGSKA in the germline V gene (reference sequence). For the CDR3, the DNA is TGCAGTGCCAGACAGGGCGGGGAGCTGTTTTTT. Amino acids: CSARQGGELFF.

This clone occurred once. V usage is TRBV5-5 and J usage is TRBJ1-3; TRBD1 matches at 7 bases. The V and J ends lost 0 bases and 0 bases, in that order; junction bases with no gene match: 0. The CDR3 contains 15 residues. Germline assignment: CDR1 SGHKS and CDR2 YYEKEE (reference sequence). This CDR3 is CASSLEGASGNTIYF. CDR3 nucleotides: TGTGCCAGCAGCTTGGAGGGGGCCTCTGGAAACACCATATATTTT.

The chain uses TRBV19 and TRBJ2-5, with 7 bases fitting TRBD1. In germline, CDR1 is LNHDA, CDR2 SQIVND (reference sequence). V lost 5 bases to trimming and J lost 3 bases; unmatched junction nucleotides: 3. This CDR3 region has 13 residues. This CDR3 reads CASSQDREETQYF. The CDR3 DNA follows: TGTGCCAGTAGTCAAGACAGGGAAGAGACCCAGTACTTC. Using reference TRBV19 and TRBJ2-5 for the parts outside the CDR3, the full variable domain is DGGITQSPKYLFRKEGQNVTLSCEQNLNHDAMYWYRQDPGQGLRLIYYSQIVNDFQKGDIAEGYSVSREKKESFPLTVTSAQKNPTAFYLCASSQDREETQYFGPGTRLLVL.

This clone appeared once. The chain carries TRBV18 and TRBJ1-3, with TRBD1 matching over 10 bases. The CDR3 has 16 residues. Germline values: CDR1 KGHSH, CDR2 LQKENI. V was clipped by 3 bases and J by 5 bases; unmatched bases: 7. CDR3 in amino acids: CASSPSQTGGRNTIYF. In DNA, the CDR3 is TGTGCCAGCTCACCGTCCCAGACAGGGGGCAGAAACACCATATATTTT.

Concerning this clone: A much larger clone differs by one base, so this may be a read error. The chain links TRBV7-2 to TRBJ2-5, with D hard to call. The CDR3 covers 11 residues. CDR1 SGHTA and CDR2 FQGNSA come from the germline V gene. The V gene lost 4 bases and the J gene lost 5 bases, with 5 bases spanning the gap. The CDR3 nucleotides are TGTGCCAGCAGCTCGAGGGAGACCCAGTACTTC. Translated, it gives CASSSRETQYF.

The V call is TRBV28, the J call TRBJ2-5; 9 bases line up with TRBD2. The CDR3 loop spans 15 amino acids. Unmatched junction bases numbered 12, after V lost 1 base and J lost 12 bases. Germline V CDR1 and CDR2: MDHEN, SYDVKM. The CDR3 DNA reads TGTGCCAGCAGTTTATCTTCTAGCGGGGAAACGAAAAAGTACTTC. Its protein is CASSLSSSGETKKYF.

The V and J genes are TRBV7-2 and TRBJ1-1; the D gene is possibly TRBD1 (5 bases). CDR1 is SGHTA, CDR2 FQGNSA, per germline. V was cut by 2 bases and J by 1 base, with 11 bases left in between. The CDR3 sequence is 15 residues long. This chain's CDR3 is CASSLWGAGNTEAFF. The CDR3, as DNA: TGTGCCAGCAGCTTATGGGGCGCCGGGAACACTGAAGCTTTCTTT.

The chain links TRBV6-4 to TRBJ2-2, with TRBD2 matching 7 bases. Trimming at V came to 6 bases and at J to 7 bases, leaving 8 bases not matched to a gene. The germline gives CDR1 MRHNA, CDR2 SNTAGT. The CDR3 covers 14 residues. Here the CDR3 reads CASRDDSGDGELFF. CDR3 coding DNA: TGTGCCAGCAGAGACGACAGCGGGGACGGGGAGCTGTTTTTT.

The V call is TRBV5-6, the J call TRBJ2-1; 12 bases match TRBD1. The CDR3 contains 14 residues. The V gene end was trimmed by 5 bases and the J gene end by 8 bases; junction bases not matched to a gene: 5. Germline V CDR1 and CDR2: SGHDT, YYEEEE. CDR3 sequence: CASSLGQGADEQFF. DNA for the CDR3: TGTGCCAGCAGTCTGGGACAGGGGGCGGATGAGCAGTTCTTC.

This chain joins TRBV24-1 and TRBJ2-5; the D gene is possibly TRBD1 (6 bases). The V gene's germline CDR1 is KGHDR and CDR2 SFDVKD. The CDR3 covers 15 residues. The V end lost 4 bases, the J end lost 2 bases, and 13 bases lay between the germline ends. The CDR3 DNA reads TGTGCCACCAGTGAAGGGGGTCCTGGGCAAGAGACCCAGTACTTC. Residues: CATSEGGPGQETQYF.